One sample yielded the 9 T cell receptor beta chains listed below, sequenced in a study of neurological immune-mediated disorders. TCRdb re-analysed the 5' RACE reads in MiXCR, keeping a single row per CDR3 protein. The sample has tens of thousands of distinct CDR3 sequences; about an eighth are singletons. The material sequenced was PBMCs. All receptors derive from a man aged 60-69 years in good health.

This clonotype was recorded at least ten times. The chain couples TRBV9 to TRBJ1-2, with TRBD1 as a possible D gene (5 bases). The germline V gene encodes CDR1 SGDLS and CDR2 YYNGEE. V was pared by 2 bases and J by 6 bases, with 8 bases between. The CDR3 runs to 12 residues. CDR3: CASSVAQDGYTF. CDR3 bases: TGTGCCAGCAGCGTTGCACAGGATGGCTACACCTTC.

This clonotype appeared many times. The CDR3 DNA sequence: TGCAGTGCTAGTGGGCAGATAGACTATGGCTACACCTTC. Protein product: CSASGQIDYGYTF. V and J are TRBV20-1 and TRBJ1-2, with D unclear. The CDR3 is made up of 13 amino acids. Germline lookup yields CDR1 DFQATT and CDR2 SNEGSKA (reference sequence). V dropped 3 bases and J dropped 3 bases, with 11 bases sitting between them.

This clonotype appeared many times. In nucleotides, the CDR3 is TGCGCCAGCATGACAATGGGGGTACAGACCCAGTACTTC. As protein: CASMTMGVQTQYF. The chain is built from TRBV5-1 and TRBJ2-5; TRBD1 or TRBD2 may be the D gene (5 bases each). Trimming took off 6 bases at V and 6 bases at J, with 15 bases between the two ends. CDR3 length: 13 residues. CDR1 and CDR2 (germline): SGHRS, YFSETQ.

This clonotype was observed a few times. This chain links TRBV3-1 with TRBJ1-5, with a tentative D call TRBD1 (5 bases). Germline CDR1 reads LGHDT; CDR2 reads YNNKEL (reference sequence). The CDR3 has 15 residues. Trimming took off 3 bases at V and 1 base at J, with 10 bases between the two ends. In DNA form, the CDR3 reads TGTGCCAGCAGCCAGGGGCTGGGGAGCAATCAGCCCCAGCATTTT. It is translated as CASSQGLGSNQPQHF.

Regarding this clonotype: Because it lacks the conserved phenylalanine or tryptophan at the end, this CDR3 is likely a read error. J is TRBJ2-7 and V is TRBV3-1, with D hard to call. This CDR3 is 15 amino acids long. Germline values: CDR1 LGHDT, CDR2 YNNKEL (reference sequence). CDR3: CASSQDGDYSDEQYL. The DNA of the CDR3 is TGTGCCAGCAGCCAAGATGGCGATTACTCCGACGAGCAGTACTTA.

This clonotype has a count of ten or more. The chain combines TRBV20-1 with TRBJ2-1; 10 positions agree with TRBD2. This CDR3 is 16 amino acids long. CDR1 is DFQATT and CDR2 is SNEGSKA in the germline V gene (reference sequence). V shed 0 bases, J shed 1 base, and the junction held 3 bases outside the gene matches. CDR3 loop: CSARDDSGGSYNEQFF. CDR3 DNA: TGCAGTGCTAGAGATGATAGCGGGGGGTCCTACAATGAGCAGTTCTTC.

This clonotype showed up many times. V is TRBV12-3 or TRBV12-4 and J is TRBJ1-4; D call uncertain. This CDR3 region has 15 residues. V dropped 2 bases and J dropped 4 bases, with 11 bases sitting between them. CDR3 in DNA: TGTGCCAGCAGTTTAAGTTCGGCCAATAATGAAAAACTGTTTTTT. Residues: CASSLSSANNEKLFF.

Notes on this clonotype: With a much larger clone just one base away, this may be a read error. The V and J genes are TRBV18 and TRBJ1-1; no definite D call. Germline V gene data show CDR1 as KGHSH and CDR2 as LQKENI. The CDR3 has 14 amino acids. V was pared by 10 bases and J by 5 bases, with 20 bases between. CDR3 bases: TGTGCCAACTCGCCGGGTTCGGGGAGGACTGAAGCTTTCTTT. It yields the protein CANSPGSGRTEAFF.

This clonotype was seen ten or more times. The chain recombines TRBV20-1 with TRBJ1-5; perhaps TRBD1 as D (5 bases). CDR3 length: 15 amino acids. The germline gives CDR1 DFQATT, CDR2 SNEGSKA (reference sequence). V was clipped by 0 bases and J by 1 base, with 10 bases between them. The CDR3 loop is CSARDRRVSNQPQHF. In DNA, the CDR3 is TGCAGTGCTAGAGATCGCAGGGTGAGCAATCAGCCCCAGCATTTT.